This T cell receptor (beta chain) was obtained from a study of control samples from healthy donors and cancer patients. The table came from immunoSEQ multiplex PCR; TCRdb's copy has only in-frame clones and leaves some out. This table holds about 210,000 clones. The sequence came from a woman in her thirties in good health. Material: blood.

The DNA of the CDR3 is TGTGCCAGCTCCCTACTAGGTCTCAGCACAAATGAGCAGTTCTTC. It codes for CASSLLGLSTNEQFF. The chain uses TRBV18 and TRBJ2-1; TRBD2 might be the D (5 bases). Trimming cost V 6 bases and J 7 bases, with 19 bases left between them. The CDR3 length is 15 residues. In germline, CDR1 is KGHSH, CDR2 LQKENI.